A selection of T cell receptor beta chains follows, all from one sample in a study of CD8 T cells in ankylosing spondylitis. MiXCR was run by TCRdb on the 5' RACE reads, yielding one entry per CDR3 protein. The top ten clones hold approximately 0.93% of a sample with about 480,000 distinct CDR3 sequences, under 20% of them seen once. Source material: blood, either unsorted or a sorted T cell fraction (not recorded which). These receptors were collected from a male donor with ankylosing spondylitis. Both conserved end residues are part of each CDR3. A D gene is named only where the DNA matches it firmly. Clone sizes are given selectively: once, few, many, or a class where the clone is expanded.

cdr3_nt: TGTGCCAGCAGTACGATCCGACAGGCGGCGGGGGAGACCCAGTACTTC
cdr3_aa: CASSTIRQAAGETQYF
d_call: .
clone_size: .
j_call: TRBJ2-5
v_call: TRBV2

cdr3_nt: TGCGCCAGCAGCCACAGAGGGTATGGTGATGAAAAACTGTTTTTT
cdr3_aa: CASSHRGYGDEKLFF
d_call: .
clone_size: few
j_call: TRBJ1-4
v_call: TRBV4-1

cdr3_nt: TGCGCCAGCAGCTTGCTTGGGGGCGGCACTGAAGCTTTCTTT
cdr3_aa: CASSLLGGGTEAFF
d_call: .
clone_size: .
j_call: TRBJ1-1
v_call: TRBV5-1

cdr3_nt: TGTGCCAGCAGTTTAGCGGGGACAGGTCGCGAAAAACTGTTTTTT
cdr3_aa: CASSLAGTGREKLFF
d_call: TRBD1
clone_size: .
j_call: TRBJ1-4
v_call: TRBV12-3/TRBV12-4

cdr3_nt: TGTGCCAGCAGCCACACCGGGACTACCCACTACGAGCAGTACTTC
cdr3_aa: CASSHTGTTHYEQYF
d_call: TRBD2
clone_size: few
j_call: TRBJ2-7
v_call: TRBV7-9

cdr3_nt: TGCGCCAGCAGCCAAGAATCGGCTAGGAGCTCCTACGAGCAGTACTTC
cdr3_aa: CASSQESARSSYEQYF
d_call: .
clone_size: .
j_call: TRBJ2-7
v_call: TRBV4-1

cdr3_nt: TGTGCCAGCAGCTCGCCTCTTGGTTACACCGGGGAGCTGTTTTTT
cdr3_aa: CASSSPLGYTGELFF
d_call: .
clone_size: few
j_call: TRBJ2-2
v_call: TRBV11-2

cdr3_nt: TGTGCCAGCAGTTTAGGCGTCTACAATGAGCAGTTCTTC
cdr3_aa: CASSLGVYNEQFF
d_call: .
clone_size: many
j_call: TRBJ2-1
v_call: TRBV11-2

cdr3_nt: TGTGCCAGCAGTCCCGGAGGTTTCAATGAGCAGTTCTTC
cdr3_aa: CASSPGGFNEQFF
d_call: .
clone_size: few
j_call: TRBJ2-1
v_call: TRBV5-4

cdr3_nt: TGTGCCAGCAGCTCGCTGGCGCAAGAGACCCAGTACTTC
cdr3_aa: CASSSLAQETQYF
d_call: .
clone_size: .
j_call: TRBJ2-5
v_call: TRBV5-6

cdr3_nt: TGTGCCAGCAGTTTATATGGCACCCTTCGCACAGATACGCAGTATTTT
cdr3_aa: CASSLYGTLRTDTQYF
d_call: .
clone_size: .
j_call: TRBJ2-3
v_call: TRBV27

cdr3_nt: TGTGCCAGCAGCCAAGAAGCATGGGCTGAGGGGACTGAAGCTTTCTTT
cdr3_aa: CASSQEAWAEGTEAFF
d_call: .
clone_size: .
j_call: TRBJ1-1
v_call: TRBV4-2